One T cell receptor beta chain is described in this entry. The antigen is not known. Here immunoSEQ multiplex PCR was the method, and the copy in TCRdb shows in-frame clones only, minus some. The sample records over 900 clones, 20% to 25% being singletons. Treatment reported: randomized to nivolumab then ipilimumab (arm A) or the reverse (arm B). The data originate from a study of sequential checkpoint blockade in melanoma. Study in general: Under 95 pretreatment tumor DNA samples were TCRβ immunosequenced. After nivolumab or ipilimumab alone, over 20 patients had week-13 rebiopsies.

General study findings and limits: T-cell fraction and clonality followed PD-L1 and CD8+ counts, not mutational load.

V was clipped by 2 bases and J by 6 bases; unmatched bases: 2. CDR1 is SGDLS and CDR2 is YYNGEE in the germline V gene. This CDR3 has 15 amino acids. Source: tumor tissue (inferred from file names), taken from a patient given nivolumab and ipilimumab in sequence. This chain connects TRBV9 to TRBJ2-1, with 13 bases that match TRBD2. This TCR came from a human donor with melanoma. The CDR3 DNA follows: TGTGCCAGCAGCGTCGGACTAGCGGGAGTCAATGAGCAGTTCTTC. It specifies CASSVGLAGVNEQFF.